One and the same sample provided the 11 T cell receptor beta chains below, sequenced in a study of T cell responses to AZD1222 COVID-19 vaccine. Measured with immunoSEQ multiplex PCR; TCRdb has only the in-frame clones, and not every one. The data contain over 100,000 clones, around nine tenths of them singletons. The material was peripheral blood, obtained on day 0 of AZD1222 vaccination. The receptors were sampled from an adult in good health.

CDR3 region: CASSWGSGQGLKAFF. CDR3 nucleotide sequence: TGTGCCAGCAGCTGGGGCTCGGGACAGGGGCTCAAAGCTTTCTTT. The chain uses TRBV6-2 or TRBV6-3 and TRBJ1-1; 10 nucleotides line up with TRBD1. CDR3 length: 15 residues. The V and J ends lost 6 bases and 9 bases, in that order; junction bases with no gene match: 13. Germline values: CDR1 MNHEY, CDR2 SVGEGT.

The chain has TRBV5-6 and TRBJ2-3; 9 bases fit TRBD2. This CDR3 has 12 residues. Looked up from germline, CDR1 is SGHDT and CDR2 is YYEEEE. The junction had 4 bases not matched to a gene; V was cut back by 3 bases and J by 11 bases. The CDR3 DNA follows: TGTGCCAGCAGCTCAAGCGGGGGGAAGCAGTATTTT. This codes for CASSSSGGKQYF. Combining the CDR3 with reference TRBV5-6 and TRBJ2-3 gives the whole variable domain DAGVTQSPTHLIKTRGQQVTLRCSPKSGHDTVSWYQQALGQGPQFIFQYYEEEERQRGNFPDRFSGHQFPNYSSELNVNALLLGDSALYLCASSSSGGKQYFGPGTRLTVL.

The gene calls are TRBV7-9 and TRBJ2-5; no clear D. This CDR3 contains 15 residues. The ends were cut back, 1 base at V and 1 base at J, with 10 bases in the middle. The germline V gene encodes CDR1 SEHNR and CDR2 FQNEAQ (reference sequence). The CDR3 sequence: CASSLVMSRQETQYF. The CDR3, as DNA: TGTGCCAGCAGCTTAGTGATGTCACGCCAAGAGACCCAGTACTTC.

V and J are TRBV27 and TRBJ2-2; the match to TRBD1 covers 8 bases. Trimming cost V 1 base and J 4 bases; bases outside gene matches: 2. CDR3 length: 15 amino acids. Germline CDR1 and CDR2: MNHEY and SMNVEV (reference sequence). CDR3 in DNA: TGTGCCAGCAGTTTATATCAGGGGGCCACCGGGGAGCTGTTTTTT. Amino acid sequence: CASSLYQGATGELFF.

With respect to this clone: The same CDR3 arises from other DNA sequences in this sample as well. V usage is TRBV6-5 and J usage is TRBJ1-2; D is possibly TRBD1 (5 bases). V dropped 2 bases and J dropped 5 bases, with 6 bases sitting between them. The CDR3 is 12 amino acids. Per germline, CDR1 MNHEY and CDR2 SVGAGI. CDR3 protein: CASSYGGYGYTF. CDR3 bases: TGTGCCAGCAGTTACGGGGGGTATGGCTACACCTTC.

This clone appeared a few times. This rearrangement joins TRBV7-9 to TRBJ2-4, with D perhaps given as TRBD1 or TRBD2 (5 bases each). V shed 5 bases and J shed 8 bases, with 16 bases lying between them. This CDR3 spans 14 amino acids. In germline, CDR1 is SEHNR, CDR2 FQNEAQ (reference sequence). CDR3 sequence: CASSPGRGSDIQYF. CDR3 nucleotide sequence: TGTGCCAGCAGCCCGGGACGGGGTAGTGACATTCAGTACTTC.

With respect to this clone: The sample has other DNA sequences that encode this CDR3 too. The rearrangement joins TRBV3-1 (or the pseudogene TRBV3-2) to TRBJ1-5; D is perhaps TRBD1 (5 bases). The CDR3 extends over 13 amino acids. Germline V CDR1 and CDR2: LGHDT, YNNKEL (reference sequence). V lost 3 bases, J lost 6 bases, and 9 bases lay in between. The CDR3 is CASSQGRGQPQHF. The DNA for the CDR3 is TGTGCCAGCAGCCAGGGGAGGGGTCAGCCCCAGCATTTT.

In DNA form, the CDR3 reads TGCGCCAGCAGCCAAACTCGCGGGGGGGCCGGCACCGGGGAGCTGTTTTTT. Its translation: CASSQTRGGAGTGELFF. This chain uses TRBV5-1 with TRBJ2-2; 9 positions match TRBD2. The CDR3 runs 17 residues. Unmatched junction bases numbered 11, after V lost 4 bases and J lost 4 bases. The germline CDR1 and CDR2 sequences are SGHRS and YFSETQ.

The rearrangement uses TRBV19 and TRBJ1-6; no reliable D call. The CDR3 totals 15 residues. The V gene lost 2 bases and the J gene lost 9 bases, with 14 bases spanning the gap. The germline CDR1 and CDR2 sequences are LNHDA and SQIVND (reference sequence). CDR3 nucleotides: TGTGCCAGTAGTATACAGACCACGGCTAGTTCACCCCTCCACTTT. This codes for CASSIQTTASSPLHF.

The DNA for the CDR3 is TGTGCCAGCAGCTTAGGAGTTGGGGCTAGGAGAAATGAGCAGTTCTTC. Protein sequence: CASSLGVGARRNEQFF. The chain is built from TRBV7-9 and TRBJ2-1; the D gene is possibly TRBD1 (5 bases). The V gene lost 1 base and the J gene lost 7 bases, with 17 bases spanning the gap. Germline CDR1 reads SEHNR; CDR2 reads FQNEAQ (reference sequence). The CDR3 contains 16 residues.

V gene TRBV12-3 or TRBV12-4 combines with J gene TRBJ1-4; D remains ambiguous. The V and J ends lost 2 bases and 4 bases respectively, with 5 bases between them. This CDR3 has 13 residues. CDR3 coding DNA: TGTGCCAGCAGTTTAAGGGATAATGAAAAACTGTTTTTT. Translation gives CASSLRDNEKLFF.